This TCR beta chain was identified during a study of T cell responses to AZD1222 COVID-19 vaccine. Overall study results and limits: No repertoire was sampled before or during the peak T cell response, only after it.

The CDR3 length is 16 residues. CDR1 ENHRY and CDR2 SYGVKD come from the germline V gene. V gave up 3 bases and J gave up 9 bases, with 23 bases separating them. The assay was immunoSEQ multiplex PCR, and TCRdb's table has in-frame clones only and misses some. The sample shows about 150,000 clones, around nine tenths of them seen only once. With respect to this clone: Its matching antigen is unknown.

J is TRBJ2-5 and V is TRBV10-3; TRBD2 is a possible D gene (6 bases). This receptor was taken from an adult who received the AZD1222 COVID-19 vaccine. Sequencing was performed on peripheral blood, taken 28 days after the second AZD1222 dose. The CDR3 reads CAISDTGTALSSAQYF. The DNA of the CDR3 is TGTGCCATCAGTGATACCGGGACTGCCCTAAGTTCGGCCCAGTACTTC.